The 8 T cell receptor beta chains given below trace back to one sample, sequenced in a study of T cell responses to AZD1222 COVID-19 vaccine. This table comes from immunoSEQ multiplex PCR, and its TCRdb copy is limited to in-frame clones, with some not included. The data contain 200,000 or so clones, more than 85% of them singletons. The material sequenced was peripheral blood, taken on day 0 of MenACWY control vaccination. The receptor set was obtained from an adult in good health.

This clone was picked up one time. The chain combines TRBV5-6 with TRBJ1-4; TRBD1 is a possible D gene (5 bases). The CDR3 spans 14 residues. CDR1 is SGHDT, CDR2 YYEEEE, per germline. Deletions cut 7 bases from V and 6 bases from J, with 16 bases between. CDR3 protein: CASAEQGGDEKLFF. CDR3 nucleotide sequence: TGTGCCAGCGCCGAGCAGGGCGGGGATGAAAAACTGTTTTTT.

The genes are TRBV27 and TRBJ1-4; D call uncertain. The germline gives CDR1 MNHEY, CDR2 SMNVEV (reference sequence). This CDR3 is 14 amino acids long. Between the trimmed V and J ends, which lost 3 bases and 8 bases, there was a span of 13 bases. CDR3 residues: CASSLDWRREKLFF. The DNA of the CDR3 is TGTGCCAGCAGTTTGGATTGGAGGCGGGAAAAACTGTTTTTT.

The chain is built from TRBV25-1 and TRBJ1-2; no definite D call. The V end was cut by 1 base, the J end by 6 bases, with 12 bases between. This CDR3 spans 14 amino acids. CDR1 MGHDK and CDR2 SYGVNS come from the germline V gene. CDR3 region: CASSEFWEGDGYTF. The CDR3 DNA follows: TGTGCCAGCAGTGAATTCTGGGAGGGAGATGGCTACACCTTC.

The chain carries TRBV5-5 and TRBJ1-5, with D maybe TRBD1 (6 bases). Germline V gene lookup returns CDR1 SGHKS and CDR2 YYEKEE (reference sequence). V gave up 0 bases and J gave up 4 bases, with 11 bases separating them. This CDR3 spans 15 amino acids. In nucleotides, the CDR3 is TGTGCCAGCAGCTTGGTTGCAGGGACAAATCAGCCCCAGCATTTT. Amino acid sequence: CASSLVAGTNQPQHF.

The gene calls are TRBV5-1 and TRBJ1-1, with TRBD1 identical over 7 bases. The CDR3 runs 15 residues. Trimming took 6 bases from V and 5 from J; bases not matched to a gene: 13. Looked up from germline, CDR1 is SGHRS and CDR2 is YFSETQ. The CDR3 sequence: CASTREGAPQTEAFF. DNA of the CDR3: TGCGCCAGCACTCGGGAGGGGGCACCTCAGACTGAAGCTTTCTTT.

The chain links TRBV28 to TRBJ1-5; D might be TRBD1 (5 bases). Germline values: CDR1 MDHEN, CDR2 SYDVKM. V lost 6 bases and J 0 bases, leaving 9 bases between the germline ends. This CDR3 spans 14 amino acids. The chain's CDR3 is CASSRGGSNQPQHF. The CDR3 bases are TGTGCCAGCAGCCGGGGGGGTAGCAATCAGCCCCAGCATTTT.

The chain carries TRBV6-5 and TRBJ1-6; weak D call: TRBD1 (5 bases). The germline V gene encodes CDR1 MNHEY and CDR2 SVGAGI. V shed 8 bases and J shed 17 bases, with 25 bases lying between them. The CDR3 is made up of 14 amino acids. In DNA, the CDR3 is TGTGCCAGCTCCCAAAAGGCGGACATCTCAAGGGTCCACTTT. It specifies CASSQKADISRVHF.

The CDR3 loop reads CASSYSPGGLAGGLETQYF. Written as DNA, the CDR3 is TGTGCCAGCAGTTACTCCCCGGGGGGACTAGCGGGGGGCTTGGAGACCCAGTACTTC. The chain couples TRBV6-2 or TRBV6-3 to TRBJ2-5; 15 positions match TRBD2. Unmatched junction bases numbered 10, after V lost 0 bases and J lost 5 bases. CDR3 length: 19 amino acids. Germline V CDR1 and CDR2: MNHEY, SVGEGT.